This T cell receptor beta chain is drawn from a study of T cell changes during pregnancy in multiple sclerosis. Clones were sequenced by immunoSEQ multiplex PCR, and TCRdb holds only the in-frame ones, with some missing. The data show over 65,000 clones, with 80% to 95% seen just once and 2.5% to 3% held by the top ten. This clonotype was sampled from a female donor with multiple sclerosis, enrolled in a pregnancy study. The source was peripheral blood, collected in the first trimester of pregnancy.

In DNA form, the CDR3 reads TGTGCCAGCAGCTTGAGTGGTACAGTCAGCAATCAGCCCCAGCATTTT. This translates into CASSLSGTVSNQPQHF. V and J are TRBV5-6 and TRBJ1-5; no clear D gene. V lost 1 base to trimming and J lost 1 base, with 12 bases between them. The CDR3 covers 16 residues. Germline lookup yields CDR1 SGHDT and CDR2 YYEEEE.